This paragraph covers one TCR beta chain sequence. Its antigen is undetermined. The sample holds other DNA sequences that translate to the same CDR3. The assay used deep level. Generated by immunoSEQ multiplex PCR, the TCRdb table keeps only in-frame clones and is missing some. Of around 2.5 million clones in the sample, 80% to 95% are singletons; the top ten hold about 0.39%. The data stem from a study of shared clonotypes between healthy human individuals. Overall study results and limits: The low donor count limited represented genetic and exposure-history diversity.

A CD45RA-negative memory subset and a CD45RA+ naive subset were separated from the CD4+ cells. This CDR3 comprises 14 residues. V was clipped by 3 bases and J by 7 bases; unmatched bases: 8. In germline, CDR1 is SGHTA, CDR2 FQGNSA. This TCR came from a man aged 18 to 29 in good health. Some clones in this sample may be carry-over from other donors' samples. The sample comprised naive CD4+ T cells from PBMCs. Sample subset: CD45RA+ positively selected. The V call is TRBV7-2, the J call TRBJ2-7; 8 nucleotides align to TRBD1. The CDR3 protein is CASSLAGGPFEQYF. CDR3 nucleotides: TGTGCCAGCAGCTTGGCAGGGGGCCCGTTTGAGCAGTACTTC. Full variable domain (outside the CDR3, taken from reference TRBV7-2 and TRBJ2-7): GAGVSQSPSNKVTEKGKDVELRCDPISGHTALYWYRQSLGQGLEFLIYFQGNSAPDKSGLPSDRFSAERTGGSVSTLTIQRTQQEDSAVYLCASSLAGGPFEQYFGPGTRLTVT.